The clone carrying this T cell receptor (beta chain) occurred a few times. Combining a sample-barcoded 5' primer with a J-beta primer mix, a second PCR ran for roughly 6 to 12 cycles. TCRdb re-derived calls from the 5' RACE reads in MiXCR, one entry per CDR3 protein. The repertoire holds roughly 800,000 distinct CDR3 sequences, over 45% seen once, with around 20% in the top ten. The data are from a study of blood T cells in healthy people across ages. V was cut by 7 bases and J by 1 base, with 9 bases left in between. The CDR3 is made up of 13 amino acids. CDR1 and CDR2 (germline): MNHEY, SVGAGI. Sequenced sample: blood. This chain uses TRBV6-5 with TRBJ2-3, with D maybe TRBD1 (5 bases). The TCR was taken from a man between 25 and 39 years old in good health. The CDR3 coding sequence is TGTGCCAGCATGAAGACAGGCACAGATACGCAGTATTTT. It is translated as CASMKTGTDTQYF.